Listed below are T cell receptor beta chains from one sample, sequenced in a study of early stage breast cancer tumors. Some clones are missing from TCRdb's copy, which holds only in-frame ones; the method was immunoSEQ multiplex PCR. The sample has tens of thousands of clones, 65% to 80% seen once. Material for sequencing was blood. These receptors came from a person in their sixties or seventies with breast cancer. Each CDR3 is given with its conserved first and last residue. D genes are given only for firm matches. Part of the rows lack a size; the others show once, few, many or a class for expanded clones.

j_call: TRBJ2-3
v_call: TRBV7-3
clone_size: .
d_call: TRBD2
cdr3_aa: CASSPFSGGTDTQYF
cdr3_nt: TGTGCCAGCAGCCCCTTTAGCGGGGGGACAGATACGCAGTATTTT

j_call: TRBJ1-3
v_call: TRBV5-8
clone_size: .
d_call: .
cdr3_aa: CASSSVQDGNTIYF
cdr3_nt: TGTGCCAGCAGCTCCGTCCAGGACGGAAACACCATATATTTT

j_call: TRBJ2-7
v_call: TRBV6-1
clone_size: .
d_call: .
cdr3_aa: CASSHPPSGSREQYF
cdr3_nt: TGTGCCAGCAGCCACCCGCCGAGCGGTTCGAGAGAGCAGTACTTC

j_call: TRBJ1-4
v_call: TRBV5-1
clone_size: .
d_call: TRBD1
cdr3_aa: CASSLTGTGLNEKLFF
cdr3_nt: TGCGCCAGCAGCCTTACCGGGACAGGCCTTAATGAAAAACTGTTTTTT

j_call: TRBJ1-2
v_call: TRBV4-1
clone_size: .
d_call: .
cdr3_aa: CASSQDLGRGDGYTF
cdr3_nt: TGCGCCAGCAGCCAAGATCTGGGCAGGGGAGATGGCTACACCTTC

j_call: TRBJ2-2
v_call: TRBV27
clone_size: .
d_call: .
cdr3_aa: CASSPSRAGELFF
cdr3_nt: TGTGCCAGCAGTCCCTCGAGGGCCGGGGAGCTGTTTTTT

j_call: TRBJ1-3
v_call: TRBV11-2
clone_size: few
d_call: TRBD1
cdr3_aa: CASSFSDRGNTIYF
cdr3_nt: TGTGCCAGCAGCTTCTCGGACAGGGGAAACACCATATATTTT

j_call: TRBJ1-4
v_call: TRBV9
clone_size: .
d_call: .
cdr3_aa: CASSVGDIIGEKLFF
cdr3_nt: TGTGCCAGCAGCGTGGGGGATATAATTGGGGAAAAACTGTTTTTT

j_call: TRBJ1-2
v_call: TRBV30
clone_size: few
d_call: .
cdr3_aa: CAWSAVDGYTF
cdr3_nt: TGTGCCTGGAGTGCGGTGGACGGCTACACCTTC

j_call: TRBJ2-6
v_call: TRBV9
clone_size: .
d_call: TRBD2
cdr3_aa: CASSPRGGRVSGANVLTF
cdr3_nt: TGTGCCAGCAGCCCCCGCGGGGGGCGGGTCTCTGGGGCCAACGTCCTGACTTTC

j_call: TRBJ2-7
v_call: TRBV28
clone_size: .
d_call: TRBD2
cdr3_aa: CASSPSGGSSYEQYF
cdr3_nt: TGTGCCAGCAGCCCTAGCGGGGGGAGCTCCTACGAGCAGTACTTC

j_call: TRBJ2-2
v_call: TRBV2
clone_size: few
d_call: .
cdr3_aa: CASSEKGGGFPRELFF
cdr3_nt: TGTGCCAGCAGTGAAAAGGGGGGTGGATTTCCGCGGGAGCTGTTTTTT

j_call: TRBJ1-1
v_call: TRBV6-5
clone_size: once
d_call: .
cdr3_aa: CASSYTLNTEAFF
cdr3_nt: TGTGCCAGCAGTTACACCCTGAACACTGAAGCTTTCTTT

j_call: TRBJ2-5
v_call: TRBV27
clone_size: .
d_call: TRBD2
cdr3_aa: CASSPKGLRTPQETQYF
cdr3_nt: TGTGCCAGCAGTCCCAAGGGACTACGGACACCACAAGAGACCCAGTACTTC

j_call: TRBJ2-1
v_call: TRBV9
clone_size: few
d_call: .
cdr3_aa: CASSVGGTQVQFF
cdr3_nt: TGTGCCAGCAGCGTAGGGGGCACACAGGTGCAGTTCTTC

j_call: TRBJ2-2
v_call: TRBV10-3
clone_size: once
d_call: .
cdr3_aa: CAISEHSPADTGELFF
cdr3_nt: TGTGCCATCAGTGAGCACTCCCCGGCGGACACCGGGGAGCTGTTTTTT

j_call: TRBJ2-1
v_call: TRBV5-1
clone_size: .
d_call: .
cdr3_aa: CASSLNPFLPGGQFF
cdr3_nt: TGCGCCAGCAGCTTGAACCCCTTCCTCCCCGGGGGGCAGTTCTTC

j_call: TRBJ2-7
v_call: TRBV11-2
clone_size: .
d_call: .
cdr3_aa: CASSPEDVGVWEQYF
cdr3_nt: TGTGCCAGCAGCCCAGAGGACGTGGGGGTTTGGGAGCAGTACTTC

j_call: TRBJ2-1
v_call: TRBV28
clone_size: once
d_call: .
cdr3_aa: CASSVRNEQFF
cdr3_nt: TGTGCCAGCAGTGTTCGGAATGAGCAGTTCTTC

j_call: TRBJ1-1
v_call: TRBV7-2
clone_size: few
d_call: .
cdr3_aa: CASSLVRGVVEAFF
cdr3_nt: TGTGCCAGCAGCTTAGTTAGGGGCGTTGTAGAAGCTTTCTTT

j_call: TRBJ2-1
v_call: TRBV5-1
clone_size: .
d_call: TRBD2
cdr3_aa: CASSLTSGGANEQFF
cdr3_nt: TGCGCCAGCAGCCTGACTAGCGGGGGGGCCAATGAGCAGTTCTTC

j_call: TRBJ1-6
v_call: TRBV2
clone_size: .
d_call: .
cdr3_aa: CAAKDQGASPLHF
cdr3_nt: TGTGCAGCCAAGGACCAGGGCGCTTCACCCCTCCACTTT

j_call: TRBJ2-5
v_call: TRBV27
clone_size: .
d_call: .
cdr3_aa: CASSLVAAQETQYF
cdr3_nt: TGTGCCAGCAGTTTAGTAGCGGCTCAAGAGACCCAGTACTTC

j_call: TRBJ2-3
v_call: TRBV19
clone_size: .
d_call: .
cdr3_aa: CASSLRTGTRLTDTQYF
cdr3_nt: TGTGCCAGTAGTCTACGCACCGGGACCCGCCTCACAGATACGCAGTATTTT

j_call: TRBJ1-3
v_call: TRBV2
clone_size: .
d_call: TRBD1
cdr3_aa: CASKGQDSGNTIYF
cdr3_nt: TGTGCCAGCAAGGGACAGGATTCTGGAAACACCATATATTTT

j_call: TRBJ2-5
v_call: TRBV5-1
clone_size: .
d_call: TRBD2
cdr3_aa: CASSGGTSGRAGETQYF
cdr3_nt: TGCGCCAGCAGCGGGGGGACTAGCGGGAGGGCCGGAGAGACCCAGTACTTC

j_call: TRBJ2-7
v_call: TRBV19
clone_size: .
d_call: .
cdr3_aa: CASSPQFSEGQYF
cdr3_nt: TGTGCCAGTAGTCCACAGTTTAGCGAGGGGCAGTACTTC

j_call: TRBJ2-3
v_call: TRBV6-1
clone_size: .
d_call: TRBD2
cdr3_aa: CASSTSGHKSSLF
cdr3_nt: TGTGCCAGCAGCACTAGCGGCCACAAGAGTTCGTTATTT